Below are 3 T cell receptor beta chains sequenced from a single sample in a study of blood T cell repertoires in COVID-19. The method was immunoSEQ multiplex PCR; TCRdb's version includes in-frame clones alone and lacks a portion of them. The table lists about 52,000 clones, just over 85% of them singletons, with 12% to 15% in the top ten. Sequenced: peripheral blood. These TCRs come from a man between 65 and 80 years old with acute or convalescent COVID-19.

The chain recombines TRBV11-1 with TRBJ1-6, with a weak D call TRBD1 (5 bases). Germline CDR1 and CDR2: SGHAT and FQDESV (reference sequence). This CDR3 spans 14 amino acids. V lost 5 bases to trimming and J lost 7 bases, with 12 bases between them. The CDR3 bases are TGTGCCAGCAGCGGCCGGGGGTGGAATTCACCCCTCCACTTT. Its protein product is CASSGRGWNSPLHF. The whole variable domain, remainder taken from reference TRBV11-1 and TRBJ1-6, is EAEVAQSPRYKITEKSQAVAFWCDPISGHATLYWYRQILGQGPELLVQFQDESVVDDSQLPKDRFSAERLKGVDSTLKIQPAELGDSAMYLCASSGRGWNSPLHFGNGTRLTVT.

The V and J genes are TRBV18 and TRBJ2-3, with D possibly being TRBD2 (7 bases). V was clipped by 3 bases and J by 2 bases, with 12 bases between them. The length of the CDR3 is 15 residues. The germline gives CDR1 KGHSH, CDR2 LQKENI. For the CDR3, the DNA is TGTGCCAGCTCACCGGCGGGGGCCGACACAGATACGCAGTATTTT. Protein sequence: CASSPAGADTDTQYF.

The chain employs TRBV5-8 and TRBJ2-3; 8 bases match TRBD1. Germline assignment: CDR1 SGHTS and CDR2 YDEGEE. V was clipped by 3 bases and J by 6 bases; unmatched bases: 6. This CDR3 is built from 14 residues. The CDR3 sequence is CASSSGQGEDTQYF. The CDR3 bases are TGTGCCAGCAGCTCAGGACAGGGCGAGGATACGCAGTATTTT.